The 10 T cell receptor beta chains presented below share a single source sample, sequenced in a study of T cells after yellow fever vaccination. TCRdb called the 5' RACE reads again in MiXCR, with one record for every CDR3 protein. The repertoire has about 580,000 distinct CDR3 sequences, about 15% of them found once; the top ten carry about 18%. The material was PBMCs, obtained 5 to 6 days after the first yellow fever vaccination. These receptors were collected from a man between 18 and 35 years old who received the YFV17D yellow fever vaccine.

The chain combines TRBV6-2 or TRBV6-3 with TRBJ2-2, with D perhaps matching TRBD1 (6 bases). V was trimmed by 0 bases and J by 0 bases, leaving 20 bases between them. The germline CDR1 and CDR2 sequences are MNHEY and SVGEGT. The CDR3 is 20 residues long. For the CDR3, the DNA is TGTGCCAGCAGTTACTCGATGGTCCTGTACAGGGTTACGAACACCGGGGAGCTGTTTTTT. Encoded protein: CASSYSMVLYRVTNTGELFF.

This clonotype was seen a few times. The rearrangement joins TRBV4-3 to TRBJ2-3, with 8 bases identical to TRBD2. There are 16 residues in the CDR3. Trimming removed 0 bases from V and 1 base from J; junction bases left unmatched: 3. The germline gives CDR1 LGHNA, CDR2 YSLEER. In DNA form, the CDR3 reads TGCGCCAGCAGCCAAGATACAGCGGGGGGCACAGATACGCAGTATTTT. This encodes CASSQDTAGGTDTQYF.

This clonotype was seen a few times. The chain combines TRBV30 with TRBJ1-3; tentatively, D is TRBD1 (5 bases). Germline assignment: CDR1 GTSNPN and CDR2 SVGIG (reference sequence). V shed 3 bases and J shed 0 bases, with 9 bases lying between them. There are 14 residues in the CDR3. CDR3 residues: CAWRGRDSGNTIYF. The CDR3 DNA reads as TGTGCCTGGAGGGGACGGGACTCTGGAAACACCATATATTTT.

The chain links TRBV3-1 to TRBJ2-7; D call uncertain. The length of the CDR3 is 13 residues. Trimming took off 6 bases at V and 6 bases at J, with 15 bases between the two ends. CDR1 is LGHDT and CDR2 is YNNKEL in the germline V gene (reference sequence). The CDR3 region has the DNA TGTGCCAGCAGTGGGTCAGGAATATTCGAGCAGTACTTC. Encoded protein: CASSGSGIFEQYF.

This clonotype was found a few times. Written as DNA, the CDR3 is TGTGCCAGCAGCTTAGTTTCGTCCAGCCAAGAGACCCAGTACTTC. Protein product: CASSLVSSSQETQYF. The rearrangement uses TRBV11-2 and TRBJ2-5, with unresolved D. Trimming took 1 base from V and 1 from J, leaving 10 bases between them. From germline, CDR1 is SGHAT and CDR2 FQNNGV. The CDR3 runs 15 residues.

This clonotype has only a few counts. The CDR3 DNA reads TGCGCCAGCAATGAAGGGGCGGTTGGCACAGATACGCAGTATTTT. Encoded protein: CASNEGAVGTDTQYF. The chain links TRBV5-1 to TRBJ2-3; perhaps TRBD1 as D (5 bases). The CDR3 runs to 15 residues. V was clipped by 6 bases and J by 1 base, with 15 bases between them. The V gene's germline CDR1 is SGHRS and CDR2 YFSETQ. Supplemented by reference TRBV5-1 and TRBJ2-3, the full variable domain reads KAGVTQTPRYLIKTRGQQVTLSCSPISGHRSVSWYQQTPGQGLQFLFEYFSETQRNKGNFPGRFSGRQFSNSRSEMNVSTLELGDSALYLCASNEGAVGTDTQYFGPGTRLTVL.

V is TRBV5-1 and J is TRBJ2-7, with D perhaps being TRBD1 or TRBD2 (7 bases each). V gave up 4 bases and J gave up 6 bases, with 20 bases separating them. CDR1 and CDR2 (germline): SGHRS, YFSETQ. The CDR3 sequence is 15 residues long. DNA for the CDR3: TGCGCCAGCAGCAAACCCAGGGGGGGCCCCTCCGAGCAGTACTTC. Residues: CASSKPRGGPSEQYF.

CDR3 residues: CSARVAGFEGPYNEQFF. As DNA, the CDR3 is TGCAGTGCTAGAGTTGCAGGGTTCGAAGGTCCCTACAATGAGCAGTTCTTC. The chain carries TRBV20-1 and TRBJ2-1; a possible D gene is TRBD1 (5 bases). Trimming removed 1 base from V and 2 bases from J, with 18 bases in between. Germline V gene lookup returns CDR1 DFQATT and CDR2 SNEGSKA (reference sequence). This CDR3 comprises 17 residues.

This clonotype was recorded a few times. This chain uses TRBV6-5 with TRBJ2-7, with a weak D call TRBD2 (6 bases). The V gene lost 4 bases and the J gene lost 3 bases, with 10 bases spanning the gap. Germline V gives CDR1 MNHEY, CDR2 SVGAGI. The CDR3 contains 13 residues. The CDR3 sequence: CASSWGVNYEQYF. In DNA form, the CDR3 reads TGTGCCAGCAGTTGGGGGGTAAACTACGAGCAGTACTTC.

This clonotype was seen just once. CDR3 protein: CASSLIGTANYPGSPLHF. The CDR3 DNA sequence: TGTGCCAGCAGCTTAATTGGGACGGCGAACTACCCTGGGTCACCCCTCCACTTT. The chain couples TRBV11-1 to TRBJ1-6; weak D call: TRBD1 (5 bases). Germline CDR1 SGHAT, CDR2 FQDESV (reference sequence). This CDR3 region has 18 residues. V lost 2 bases and J lost 10, with 24 bases in between.